The next 28 T cell receptor beta chains were all read from a single sample in a study of blood T cell repertoires in COVID-19. Repertoires were generated with immunoSEQ multiplex PCR, while TCRdb's copy carries only in-frame clones and drops some. The data show 70,000 to 95,000 clones, with roughly 80% seen just once and 20% to 25% held by the top ten. Sequencing used peripheral blood. The receptors stem from a woman aged 70-85 years with acute or convalescent COVID-19.

This chain connects TRBV10-3 to TRBJ1-5, with a tentative D call TRBD1 (5 bases). Germline values: CDR1 ENHRY, CDR2 SYGVKD. Trimming pared 2 bases from V and 1 base from J, leaving 9 bases between. This CDR3 region has 15 residues. Here the CDR3 reads CAISEGALSNQPQHF. The CDR3 nucleotides read TGTGCCATCAGTGAGGGGGCTTTGAGCAATCAGCCCCAGCATTTT.

The sample holds a few counts of this clone. The genes are TRBV5-1 and TRBJ1-2; D is unresolved. Deletions cut 4 bases from V and 2 bases from J, with 12 bases between. Germline values: CDR1 SGHRS, CDR2 YFSETQ. This CDR3 is built from 14 residues. The CDR3 protein is CASSLDLGNYGYTF. DNA for the CDR3: TGCGCCAGCAGCCTTGACCTAGGAAACTATGGCTACACCTTC.

The genes are TRBV11-1 and TRBJ1-2; a weak D match, TRBD1 (6 bases). CDR3 length: 12 amino acids. V lost 5 bases, J lost 13 bases, and 17 bases lay in between. CDR1 and CDR2 (germline): SGHAT, FQDESV (reference sequence). The CDR3 coding sequence is TGTGCCAGCAGCCCCCCCGGCCTAGGGGGCACCTTC. This encodes CASSPPGLGGTF. The full variable domain, rest sourced from reference TRBV11-1 and TRBJ1-2, is EAEVAQSPRYKITEKSQAVAFWCDPISGHATLYWYRQILGQGPELLVQFQDESVVDDSQLPKDRFSAERLKGVDSTLKIQPAELGDSAMYLCASSPPGLGGTFGSGTRLTVV.

This clone appeared once. The CDR3 nucleotides are TGTGCCAGCAGCCGGTTGGACATCGGCTATGGCTACACCTTC. Amino acid sequence: CASSRLDIGYGYTF. This chain connects TRBV27 to TRBJ1-2; D may be TRBD1 (5 bases). CDR1 is MNHEY and CDR2 is SMNVEV in the germline V gene (reference sequence). The CDR3 is 14 amino acids. V was cut by 6 bases and J by 4 bases, with 15 bases left in between.

CDR3 sequence reads: CASSRRKPAGPRETQYF. The CDR3 region has the DNA TGTGCCAGCAGCAGAAGAAAGCCAGCGGGACCCCGAGAGACCCAGTACTTC. V usage is TRBV7-6 and J usage is TRBJ2-5; 7 bases match TRBD2. V trimming: 5 bases; J trimming: 4 bases; junction bases outside the gene matches: 16. There are 17 residues in the CDR3. Germline CDR1 and CDR2: SGHVS and FNYEAQ.

The chain links TRBV5-1 to TRBJ2-7, with TRBD1 matching 7 bases. J gave up 2 bases and V 4 bases, and 6 bases lay outside the gene matches. CDR3 length equals 14 residues. In germline, CDR1 is SGHRS, CDR2 YFSETQ. The CDR3 sequence: CASSDRQGPYEQYF. DNA for the CDR3: TGCGCCAGCAGCGATCGACAGGGCCCCTACGAGCAGTACTTC.

The rearrangement links TRBV25-1 to TRBJ1-2, with a weak D call TRBD1 (6 bases). Trimming took off 4 bases at V and 4 bases at J, with 13 bases between the two ends. This CDR3 comprises 14 residues. Germline assignment: CDR1 MGHDK and CDR2 SYGVNS. CDR3 DNA: TGTGCCAGCAGTGCAGGGGATCGGACCTATGGCTACACCTTC. It codes for CASSAGDRTYGYTF.

This clone has just a few counts. This sequence joins TRBV7-3 and TRBJ1-3; D is undetermined. The CDR3 runs to 13 residues. V lost 7 bases, J lost 2 bases, and 9 bases lay in between. In germline, CDR1 is SGHTA, CDR2 FQGTGA. The CDR3 DNA sequence: TGTGCCAGCACAGACAATCCTGGAAACACCATATATTTT. It specifies CASTDNPGNTIYF.

The rearrangement uses TRBV5-5 and TRBJ1-2; 8 bases agree with TRBD1. This CDR3 comprises 14 residues. Germline CDR1 reads SGHKS; CDR2 reads YYEKEE (reference sequence). J was trimmed by 12 bases and V by 4 bases; bases with no gene match: 14. CDR3: CASSLLSDRGHHTF. The CDR3 bases are TGTGCCAGCAGCCTCCTATCCGACAGGGGACATCACACCTTC.

This clone was detected only a few times. The chain uses TRBV21-1 and TRBJ2-1; TRBD2 is taken as the D call from the table, unchecked against the DNA. TRBV21-1 is a known pseudogene. The length of the CDR3 is 17 residues. In DNA, the CDR3 is TGTGCCAGCAGCAGAGCCTCTACGCACCCACCCTACAATGAGCAGTTCTTC. It translates to CASSRASTHPPYNEQFF.

This chain joins TRBV5-1 and TRBJ2-4, with 7 bases aligning to TRBD1. CDR1 SGHRS and CDR2 YFSETQ come from the germline V gene. V lost 4 bases and J lost 4; bases outside the gene matches: 5. The length of the CDR3 is 14 residues. CDR3 region: CASSTTGSKNIQYF. As DNA, the CDR3 is TGCGCCAGCAGCACGACAGGGTCAAAAAACATTCAGTACTTC.

This rearrangement joins TRBV6-5 to TRBJ2-2, with D tentatively TRBD2 (5 bases). In germline, CDR1 is MNHEY, CDR2 SVGAGI. This CDR3 comprises 13 residues. Between the trimmed V and J ends, which lost 6 bases and 1 base, there was a span of 6 bases. CDR3 sequence reads: CASSSGNTGELFF. CDR3 sequence (DNA): TGTGCCAGCAGCAGCGGGAACACCGGGGAGCTGTTTTTT.

V is TRBV30 and J is TRBJ2-5; 10 bases map to TRBD1. CDR1 and CDR2 (germline): GTSNPN, SVGIG (reference sequence). The CDR3 covers 12 residues. The ends lost 5 bases at V and 6 bases at J; junction bases unmatched: 3. CDR3 residues: CAWGTGVKTQYF. CDR3 sequence (DNA): TGTGCCTGGGGGACAGGGGTAAAGACCCAGTACTTC.

This sequence joins TRBV28 and TRBJ2-2; D is uncertain. Deletions cut 6 bases from V and 1 base from J, with 12 bases between. Looked up from germline, CDR1 is MDHEN and CDR2 is SYDVKM. This CDR3 region has 15 residues. The DNA of the CDR3 is TGTGCCAGCAGAATAACTGACATGAACACCGGGGAGCTGTTTTTT. Its protein is CASRITDMNTGELFF.

The chain joins TRBV2 to TRBJ2-1, with a tentative D call TRBD1 (6 bases). V lost 5 bases and J 3 bases, leaving 17 bases between the germline ends. Germline lookup yields CDR1 SNHLY and CDR2 FYNNEI. The CDR3 totals 16 residues. The CDR3 region is CASSHPGHAYYNEQFF. The DNA for the CDR3 is TGTGCCAGCAGTCATCCGGGACACGCTTACTACAATGAGCAGTTCTTC.

CDR3 coding DNA: TGTGCCTGGAGATCCTCGGGAGCTCGCGATGAGCAGTTCTTC. As protein: CAWRSSGARDEQFF. V usage is TRBV30 and J usage is TRBJ2-1, with D possibly being TRBD2 (6 bases). Trimming pared 3 bases from V and 8 bases from J, leaving 17 bases between. The CDR3 covers 14 residues. CDR1 and CDR2 (germline): GTSNPN, SVGIG (reference sequence).

The V and J genes are TRBV6-5 and TRBJ1-3; 7 bases are a match to TRBD1. Per germline, CDR1 MNHEY and CDR2 SVGAGI. This CDR3 contains 14 residues. V lost 6 bases, J lost 0 bases, and 2 bases stayed unmatched. The CDR3 here is CASSWDSSGNTIYF. The CDR3 DNA sequence: TGTGCCAGCAGCTGGGACAGCTCTGGAAACACCATATATTTT.

This chain connects TRBV7-9 to TRBJ1-4, with TRBD1 matching 9 bases. CDR1 is SEHNR and CDR2 is FQNEAQ in the germline V gene (reference sequence). The CDR3 contains 16 residues. Unmatched junction bases numbered 9, after V lost 2 bases and J lost 8 bases. The CDR3 is CASSLRAGQGYEKLFF. CDR3 nucleotide sequence: TGTGCCAGCAGCTTAAGGGCGGGACAGGGTTACGAAAAACTGTTTTTT.

This chain uses TRBV7-2 with TRBJ2-4, with 12 bases identical to TRBD2. V shed 2 bases and J 7 bases; nucleotides not matched to a gene: 6. The CDR3 has 16 amino acids. CDR1 is SGHTA, CDR2 FQGNSA, per germline. CDR3 in DNA: TGTGCCAGCAGCTTAACCTCTAGCGGGAGGGGGAACATTCAGTACTTC. Protein product: CASSLTSSGRGNIQYF. Using reference TRBV7-2 and TRBJ2-4 for the parts outside the CDR3, the full variable domain is GAGVSQSPSNKVTEKGKDVELRCDPISGHTALYWYRQSLGQGLEFLIYFQGNSAPDKSGLPSDRFSAERTGGSVSTLTIQRTQQEDSAVYLCASSLTSSGRGNIQYFGAGTRLSVL.

This clone has more than one count but fewer than ten. J is TRBJ2-7 and V is TRBV5-1; 9 nucleotides align to TRBD2. The CDR3 loop spans 14 amino acids. CDR1 is SGHRS and CDR2 is YFSETQ in the germline V gene. The junction had 3 bases not matched to a gene; V was cut back by 1 base and J by 4 bases. This CDR3 is CASSLTSGPYEQYF. The CDR3 coding sequence is TGCGCCAGCAGCTTGACTAGCGGGCCGTACGAGCAGTACTTC.

This sequence joins TRBV28 and TRBJ1-5; tentatively, D is TRBD1 (6 bases). The CDR3 has 17 residues. Germline values: CDR1 MDHEN, CDR2 SYDVKM. Trimming cost V 3 bases and J 5 bases, with 20 bases left between them. The CDR3 DNA reads as TGTGCCAGCAGTTTGAGTACAGGGTGGAAAGTGGATCAGCCCCAGCATTTT. Translating it yields CASSLSTGWKVDQPQHF.

The table lists this clone with a count of one. The chain employs TRBV30 and TRBJ1-2, with 8 nucleotides matching TRBD1. CDR1 and CDR2 from the germline V gene are GTSNPN and SVGIG (reference sequence). The CDR3 sequence is 14 residues long. Losses at the gene ends were 3 bases for V and 8 bases for J; bases not matched to a gene: 11. The CDR3 DNA reads TGTGCCTGGAGAGAGGCAGGGGGCCTCTACGGCTACACCTTC. This sequence encodes CAWREAGGLYGYTF.

This clone occurred once. The chain combines TRBV12-5 with TRBJ1-5; 7 nucleotides align to TRBD1. CDR1 LGHNT and CDR2 FRNRAP come from the germline V gene. V shed 6 bases and J 3 bases; nucleotides not matched to a gene: 8. The CDR3 sequence is 15 residues long. CDR3 DNA sequence: TGTGCTAGTGGCTCCGGGGACAGTTCCAATCAGCCCCAGCATTTT. Its protein product is CASGSGDSSNQPQHF. Combining the CDR3 with reference TRBV12-5 and TRBJ1-5 gives the whole variable domain DARVTQTPRHKVTEMGQEVTMRCQPILGHNTVFWYRQTMMQGLELLAYFRNRAPLDDSGMPKDRFSAEMPDATLATLKIQPSEPRDSAVYFCASGSGDSSNQPQHFGDGTRLSIL.

This sequence joins TRBV5-4 and TRBJ2-6, with D possibly TRBD2 on 5 matching bases. Germline assignment: CDR1 SGHNT and CDR2 YYREEE (reference sequence). Trimming took 0 bases from V and 0 from J, leaving 10 bases between them. CDR3 length equals 17 residues. For the CDR3, the DNA is TGTGCCAGCAGCTTGGCTTATCGGGGCTCTGGGGCCAACGTCCTGACTTTC. This translates into CASSLAYRGSGANVLTF.

This sequence joins TRBV7-8 and TRBJ2-5; 14 bases map to TRBD2. The germline gives CDR1 SGHVS, CDR2 FQNEAQ. Trimming took 5 bases from V and 4 from J; bases not matched to a gene: 6. The length of the CDR3 is 16 residues. The CDR3 coding sequence is TGTGCCAGCAGCCCAGGGACTAGCGGGAGCGGAGAGACCCAGTACTTC. Amino acid sequence: CASSPGTSGSGETQYF. The full variable domain, its missing parts supplied by reference TRBV7-8 and TRBJ2-5, is GAGVSQSPRYKVAKRGQDVALRCDPISGHVSLFWYQQALGQGPEFLTYFQNEAQLDKSGLPSDRFFAERPEGSVSTLKIQRTQQEDSAVYLCASSPGTSGSGETQYFGPGTRLLVL.

A single count supports this clone. The rearrangement uses TRBV6-6 and TRBJ2-3; TRBD2 is a possible D gene (6 bases). Germline V CDR1 and CDR2: MNHNY, SVGAGI (reference sequence). CDR3 size: 16 residues. Between the trimmed V and J ends, which lost 6 bases and 0 bases, there was a span of 16 bases. CDR3: CASRTRTGTSTDTQYF. CDR3 sequence (DNA): TGTGCCAGCAGAACCAGAACCGGGACTAGCACAGATACGCAGTATTTT.

This CDR3 is CASSYSLYGTEAFF. Here the CDR3 DNA reads TGTGCCAGCAGCTACTCACTATATGGCACTGAAGCTTTCTTT. The V call is TRBV7-9, the J call TRBJ1-1, with D hard to call. CDR3 size: 14 residues. Looked up from germline, CDR1 is SEHNR and CDR2 is FQNEAQ (reference sequence). Trimming took 4 bases from V and 4 from J, leaving 13 bases between them.

The rearrangement joins TRBV28 to TRBJ1-5; 8 bases map to TRBD1. The CDR3 is made up of 15 amino acids. V lost 2 bases and J lost 7; bases outside the gene matches: 7. The germline CDR1 and CDR2 sequences are MDHEN and SYDVKM. CDR3 nucleotide sequence: TGTGCCAGCAGTTTACCCAGGACAGGGTTACAGCCCCAGCATTTT. This translates into CASSLPRTGLQPQHF.